This T cell receptor beta chain originates from a study of T cell responses to AZD1222 COVID-19 vaccine. Comments on this clone: Its matching antigen is unknown.

Study-wide results and caveats: Mapped onto spike, vaccine-associated CD4 TCRs spanned it and were dominant at 160-218 and 743-854.

TCRdb's table, derived via immunoSEQ multiplex PCR, lists solely in-frame clones and lacks some. The table lists about 120,000 clones, 92% of them singletons. The sequencing here drew on peripheral blood, taken on day 0 of AZD1222 vaccination. The sequence derives from an adult in good health.

CDR3 sequence: CASSSGQGAWDTQYF. CDR3 sequence (DNA): TGCGCCAGCAGCTCGGGACAGGGGGCTTGGGATACGCAGTATTTT. The rearrangement joins TRBV5-1 to TRBJ2-3, with TRBD1 identical over 12 bases. The CDR3 length is 15 residues. CDR1 and CDR2 from the germline V gene are SGHRS and YFSETQ. V was clipped by 3 bases and J by 6 bases; unmatched bases: 5. Variable domain in full (rest from reference TRBV5-1 and TRBJ2-3): KAGVTQTPRYLIKTRGQQVTLSCSPISGHRSVSWYQQTPGQGLQFLFEYFSETQRNKGNFPGRFSGRQFSNSRSEMNVSTLELGDSALYLCASSSGQGAWDTQYFGPGTRLTVL.